This is a list of T cell receptor beta chains from one sample in a study of T-cell reconstitution after alpha-beta-depleted transplantation in children. TCRdb fed the PCR reads into MiXCR, producing one record per CDR3 protein. In the table there are approximately 300,000 distinct CDR3 sequences, roughly 10% of which are singletons. The sample in question was peripheral blood, obtained 180 days after TCRalphabeta/CD19-depleted stem cell transplant. The receptor source for this set is a male patient aged 2 to 9 who had a stem cell transplant for chronic granulomatous disease, so the T cells may come from the graft donor. Both conserved end residues are trimmed from each CDR3. The D gene is left open where the match is weak.

J gene | D gene | V gene | CDR3 protein
TRBJ2-1 | TRBD2 | TRBV7-9 | ASSLALGLAGGHEQF
TRBJ2-7 | NA | TRBV5-1 | ASSRGWDGPYEQY
TRBJ2-3 | NA | TRBV20-1 | SAPQDTDTQY
TRBJ2-2 | NA | TRBV4-3 | ASSQDIVTGELF
TRBJ1-5 | TRBD1 | TRBV10-3 | AISEGGGNQPQH
TRBJ1-4 | NA | TRBV11-2 | ASSAGLNEKLF
TRBJ2-1 | NA | TRBV5-1 | ASSFDGGKVYNEQF
TRBJ2-6 | NA | TRBV30 | ASDRSHSGANVLT
TRBJ2-7 | TRBD2 | TRBV11-1 | ASSPPGEVDIAGATYEQY
TRBJ1-1 | TRBD1 | TRBV15 | ATRQTNQGARAEAF
TRBJ2-5 | TRBD1 | TRBV3-1 | TSRASGGRFLRYQETQY
TRBJ2-5 | NA | TRBV20-1 | SAGRPFLRQETQY
TRBJ2-7 | NA | TRBV5-1 | ASSLVGDRYEQY
TRBJ2-5 | TRBD1 | TRBV12-5 | ASGLGPGTGAETQY